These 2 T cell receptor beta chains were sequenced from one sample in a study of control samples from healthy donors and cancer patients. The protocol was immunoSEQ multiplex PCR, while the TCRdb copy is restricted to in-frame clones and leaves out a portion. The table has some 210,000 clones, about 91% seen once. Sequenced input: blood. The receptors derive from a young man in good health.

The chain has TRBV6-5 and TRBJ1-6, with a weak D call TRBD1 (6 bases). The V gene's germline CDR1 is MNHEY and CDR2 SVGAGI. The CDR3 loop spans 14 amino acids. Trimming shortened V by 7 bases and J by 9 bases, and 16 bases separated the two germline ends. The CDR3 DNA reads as TGTGCCAGCATCCATACGGGAGGGGGTTCACCCCTCCACTTT. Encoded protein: CASIHTGGGSPLHF.

CDR3 sequence: CASSLGSMPFDMRGAYEQYF. As DNA, the CDR3 is TGCGCCAGCAGCTTGGGTTCGATGCCCTTTGACATGAGGGGCGCCTACGAGCAGTACTTC. V is TRBV5-1 and J is TRBJ2-7; D might be TRBD1 or TRBD2, each matching 5 bases. Trimming cost V 0 bases and J 2 bases, with 27 bases left between them. The CDR3 consists of 20 residues. Germline CDR1 and CDR2: SGHRS and YFSETQ. The entire variable domain, with the rest obtained from reference TRBV5-1 and TRBJ2-7, is as follows: KAGVTQTPRYLIKTRGQQVTLSCSPISGHRSVSWYQQTPGQGLQFLFEYFSETQRNKGNFPGRFSGRQFSNSRSEMNVSTLELGDSALYLCASSLGSMPFDMRGAYEQYFGPGTRLTVT.